The sequence of this TCR beta chain was determined in a study of beta chain features in type 1 diabetes. Whole-study findings and limits: The study found moderately but significantly shorter TCRB CDR3s in all four CD4+ subsets of Type 1 diabetes patients.

Sequenced material consisted of expressed TCRB transcripts (all of the isolated RNA was reverse transcribed). Repertoires were generated with immunoSEQ multiplex PCR, while TCRdb's copy carries only in-frame clones and drops some. The sample lists hundreds of thousands of clones; about an eighth were seen once. This CDR3 region has 14 residues. Germline V lookup: CDR1 KGHSH, CDR2 LQKENI. V trimming: 4 bases; J trimming: 6 bases; junction bases outside the gene matches: 5. About this clone: The target antigen is unknown.

The chain employs TRBV18 and TRBJ1-5; 8 bases are a match to TRBD1. This receptor was identified in a man younger than 35 with type 1 diabetes. The sequencing input was naive CD4+ T cells from blood. DNA of the CDR3: TGTGCCAGCTCACGTACAGGGGGAGGTCAGCCCCAGCATTTT. Protein sequence: CASSRTGGGQPQHF. Full variable domain (missing parts from reference TRBV18 and TRBJ1-5): NAGVMQNPRHLVRRRGQEARLRCSPMKGHSHVYWYRQLPEEGLKFMVYLQKENIIDESGMPKERFSAEFPKEGPSILRIQQVVRGDSAAYFCASSRTGGGQPQHFGDGTRLSIL.